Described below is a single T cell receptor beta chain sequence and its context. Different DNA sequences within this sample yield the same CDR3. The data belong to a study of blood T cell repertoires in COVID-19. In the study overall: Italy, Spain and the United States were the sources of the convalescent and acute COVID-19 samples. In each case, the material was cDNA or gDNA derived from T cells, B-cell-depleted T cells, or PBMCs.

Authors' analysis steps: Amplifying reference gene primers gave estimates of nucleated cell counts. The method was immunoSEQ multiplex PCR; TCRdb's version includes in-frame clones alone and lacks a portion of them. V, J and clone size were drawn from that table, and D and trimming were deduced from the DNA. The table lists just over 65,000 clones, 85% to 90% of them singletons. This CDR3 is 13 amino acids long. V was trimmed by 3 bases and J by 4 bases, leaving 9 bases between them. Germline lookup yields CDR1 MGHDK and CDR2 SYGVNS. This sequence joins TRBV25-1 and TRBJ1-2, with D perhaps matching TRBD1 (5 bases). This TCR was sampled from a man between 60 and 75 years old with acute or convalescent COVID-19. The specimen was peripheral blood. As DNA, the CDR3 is TGTGCCAGCAGTGACCGACAGAGCTATGGCTACACCTTC. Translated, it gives CASSDRQSYGYTF.